The 13 T cell receptor beta chains below all came from one sample that was sequenced in a study of blood T cell repertoires in COVID-19. The method was immunoSEQ multiplex PCR; TCRdb's version includes in-frame clones alone and lacks a portion of them. This table holds 50,000 or so clones, about nine tenths found once. What was sequenced was peripheral blood. All receptors come from a human donor in a cohort sampled during active COVID-19.

The rearrangement joins TRBV5-4 to TRBJ2-5, with D possibly matching TRBD1 (6 bases). The CDR3 has 15 amino acids. Trimming shortened V by 4 bases and J by 1 base, and 14 bases separated the two germline ends. CDR1 SGHNT and CDR2 YYREEE come from the germline V gene (reference sequence). DNA for the CDR3: TGTGCCAGCAGCCTTGCCGGCAGGGGCCAAGAGACCCAGTACTTC. Amino acids: CASSLAGRGQETQYF.

The CDR3 sequence: CASSLEGPRGGFTDTQYF. The CDR3 DNA is TGCGCCAGCAGCTTGGAGGGACCCCGAGGGGGTTTCACAGATACGCAGTATTTT. The chain links TRBV5-1 to TRBJ2-3; the D gene is possibly TRBD1 (6 bases). Trimming stripped 0 bases from V and 2 bases from J, with 19 bases between. The germline gives CDR1 SGHRS, CDR2 YFSETQ. The length of the CDR3 is 18 residues.

This sequence joins TRBV5-1 and TRBJ2-3; the D gene is possibly TRBD1 (6 bases). CDR1 is SGHRS and CDR2 is YFSETQ in the germline V gene. The CDR3 sequence is 15 residues long. V was shortened by 0 bases and J by 3 bases, with 11 bases between the two germline ends. This CDR3 is CASSLGTGLTDTQYF. The CDR3 bases are TGCGCCAGCAGCTTGGGTACAGGGCTGACAGATACGCAGTATTTT.

V usage is TRBV6-5 and J usage is TRBJ1-5; possible D gene TRBD1, 5 bases. The germline gives CDR1 MNHEY, CDR2 SVGAGI. CDR3 length: 13 amino acids. The V end was cut by 6 bases, the J end by 3 bases, with 9 bases between. CDR3 amino acids: CASRDSNNQPQHF. Here the CDR3 DNA reads TGTGCCAGCAGAGACAGCAACAATCAGCCCCAGCATTTT.

The CDR3 DNA reads TGTGCCATCAGTGACTCTCTCAGGCACAATGAGCAGTTCTTC. Translating gives CAISDSLRHNEQFF. The chain uses TRBV10-3 and TRBJ2-1; D gene ambiguous. The CDR3 spans 14 residues. The germline CDR1 and CDR2 sequences are ENHRY and SYGVKD. The V and J ends lost 3 bases and 5 bases respectively, with 11 bases between them.

A single count supports this clone. The chain employs TRBV6-5 and TRBJ1-5, with a tentative D call TRBD1 (6 bases). The CDR3 contains 14 residues. Germline V gives CDR1 MNHEY, CDR2 SVGAGI. The V gene lost 2 bases and the J gene lost 6 bases, with 11 bases spanning the gap. CDR3 DNA: TGTGCCAGCAGTTACGGGGGGGCTGGTCAGCCCCAGCATTTT. It specifies CASSYGGAGQPQHF.

The CDR3 here is CASSLGTAGGYTF. The CDR3 DNA reads as TGTGCCAGCAGTTTAGGGACAGCGGGAGGCTACACCTTC. The chain combines TRBV12-3 or TRBV12-4 with TRBJ1-2, with TRBD1 as a possible D gene (6 bases). The V end lost 1 base, the J end lost 8 bases, and 11 bases lay between the germline ends. This CDR3 spans 13 amino acids.

The genes are TRBV19 and TRBJ1-6, with D possibly being TRBD1 (6 bases). V shed 5 bases and J shed 0 bases, with 14 bases lying between them. Germline CDR1 LNHDA, CDR2 SQIVND (reference sequence). The CDR3 totals 17 residues. The CDR3 loop is CASSRDMGNSYNSPLHF. The CDR3 nucleotides read TGTGCCAGTAGTCGGGACATGGGGAACTCCTATAATTCACCCCTCCACTTT.

The chain joins TRBV28 to TRBJ1-4; TRBD1 aligns across 9 bases. This CDR3 contains 15 residues. V shed 6 bases and J 8 bases; nucleotides not matched to a gene: 10. The germline V gene has CDR1 MDHEN and CDR2 SYDVKM. CDR3 nucleotides: TGTGCCAGCAGGGTCGGGACAGGGTTTTTCGAAAAACTGTTTTTT. This sequence encodes CASRVGTGFFEKLFF.

The V gene is TRBV5-1, the J gene TRBJ2-5; 11 nucleotides line up with TRBD2. Germline V CDR1 and CDR2: SGHRS, YFSETQ. The CDR3 contains 16 residues. V dropped 6 bases and J dropped 5; count of bases not matched to a gene: 12. DNA of the CDR3: TGCGCCAGCAACCCCTTACTAGCGGGAGTTTTCGAGACCCAGTACTTC. Protein: CASNPLLAGVFETQYF.

The V gene is TRBV6-5, the J gene TRBJ2-3; 11 bases line up with TRBD2. J lost 2 bases, V lost 4 bases, and 5 bases had no gene match. This CDR3 contains 16 residues. CDR1 is MNHEY and CDR2 is SVGAGI in the germline V gene. The CDR3 DNA is TGTGCCAGCAGTTCCGGGACTAGCGGCGACACAGATACGCAGTATTTT. This sequence encodes CASSSGTSGDTDTQYF.

The chain carries TRBV28 and TRBJ1-5; 7 bases are a match to TRBD1. Germline V CDR1 and CDR2: MDHEN, SYDVKM. The CDR3 is 13 residues long. With 6 bases clipped from V and 4 bases from J, the junction kept 3 bases outside the gene matches. In nucleotides, the CDR3 is TGTGCCAGCAGCACAGGGGTAAATCAGCCCCAGCATTTT. As protein: CASSTGVNQPQHF.

CDR3: CASSQDLGNTEAFF. The DNA of the CDR3 is TGCGCCAGCAGCCAAGATCTCGGGAACACTGAAGCTTTCTTT. The rearrangement links TRBV4-1 to TRBJ1-1; D not certain. Germline lookup yields CDR1 MGHRA and CDR2 YSYEKL. The CDR3 covers 14 residues. V was pared by 0 bases and J by 1 base, with 6 bases between.